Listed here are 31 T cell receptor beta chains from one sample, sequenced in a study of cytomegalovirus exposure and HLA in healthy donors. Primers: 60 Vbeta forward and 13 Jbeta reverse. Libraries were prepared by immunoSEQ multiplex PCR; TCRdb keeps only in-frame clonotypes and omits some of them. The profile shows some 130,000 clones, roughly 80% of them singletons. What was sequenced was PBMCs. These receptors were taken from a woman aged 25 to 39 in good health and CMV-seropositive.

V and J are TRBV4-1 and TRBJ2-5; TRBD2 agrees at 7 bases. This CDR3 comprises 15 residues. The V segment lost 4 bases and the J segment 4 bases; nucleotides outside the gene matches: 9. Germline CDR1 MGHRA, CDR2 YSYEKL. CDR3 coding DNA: TGCGCCAGCAGCCCCGGACTAGGGGAAGGAGAGACCCAGTACTTC. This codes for CASSPGLGEGETQYF.

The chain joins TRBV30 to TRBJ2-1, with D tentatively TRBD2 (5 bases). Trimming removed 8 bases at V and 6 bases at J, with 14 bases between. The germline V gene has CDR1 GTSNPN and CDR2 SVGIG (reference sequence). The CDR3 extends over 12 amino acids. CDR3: CALEELANEQFF. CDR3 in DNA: TGTGCCCTGGAGGAGCTGGCCAATGAGCAGTTCTTC.

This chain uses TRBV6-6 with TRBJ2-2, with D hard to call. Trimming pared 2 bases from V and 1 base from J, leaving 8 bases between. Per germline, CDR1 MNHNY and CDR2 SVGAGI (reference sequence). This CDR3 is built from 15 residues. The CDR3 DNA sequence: TGTGCCAGCAGTTACCCTACAGAGAACACCGGGGAGCTGTTTTTT. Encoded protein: CASSYPTENTGELFF.

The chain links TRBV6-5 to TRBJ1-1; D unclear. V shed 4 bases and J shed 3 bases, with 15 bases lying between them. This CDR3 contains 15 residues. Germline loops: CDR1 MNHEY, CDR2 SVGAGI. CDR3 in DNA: TGTGCCAGCAGTTTGCGGCCTCGACGGGACACTGAAGCTTTCTTT. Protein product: CASSLRPRRDTEAFF.

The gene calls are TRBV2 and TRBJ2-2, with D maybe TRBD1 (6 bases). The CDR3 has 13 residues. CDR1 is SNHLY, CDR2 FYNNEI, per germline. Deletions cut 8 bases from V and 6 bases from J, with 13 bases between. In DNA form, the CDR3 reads TGTGCCAGCGCCCGGGACACACCCGGGGAGCTGTTTTTT. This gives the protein CASARDTPGELFF.

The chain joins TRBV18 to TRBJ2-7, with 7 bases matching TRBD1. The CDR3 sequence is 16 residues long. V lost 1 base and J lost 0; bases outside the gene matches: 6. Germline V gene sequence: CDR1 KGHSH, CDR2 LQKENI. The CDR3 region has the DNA TGTGCCAGCTCACCACGTAACAGGGGTATCTCCTACGAGCAGTACTTC. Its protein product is CASSPRNRGISYEQYF.

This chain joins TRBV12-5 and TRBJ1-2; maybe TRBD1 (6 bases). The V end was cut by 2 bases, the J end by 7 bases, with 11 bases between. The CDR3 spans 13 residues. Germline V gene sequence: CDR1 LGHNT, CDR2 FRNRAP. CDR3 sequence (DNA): TGTGCTAGTGGTTTGTGGACGACAGGTGGCTACACCTTC. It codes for CASGLWTTGGYTF.

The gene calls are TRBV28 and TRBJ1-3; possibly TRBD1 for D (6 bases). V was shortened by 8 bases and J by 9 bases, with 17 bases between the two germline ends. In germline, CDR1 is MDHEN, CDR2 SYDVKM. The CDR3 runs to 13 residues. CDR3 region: CASFASLGATIYF. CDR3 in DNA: TGTGCCAGCTTCGCCAGTTTGGGGGCCACCATATATTTT.

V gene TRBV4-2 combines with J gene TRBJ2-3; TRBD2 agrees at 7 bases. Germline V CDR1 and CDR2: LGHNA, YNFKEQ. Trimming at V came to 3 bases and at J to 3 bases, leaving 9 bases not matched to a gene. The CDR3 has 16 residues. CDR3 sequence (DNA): TGTGCCAGCAGCCACTTTCGGGGGGACCGTACAGATACGCAGTATTTT. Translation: CASSHFRGDRTDTQYF.

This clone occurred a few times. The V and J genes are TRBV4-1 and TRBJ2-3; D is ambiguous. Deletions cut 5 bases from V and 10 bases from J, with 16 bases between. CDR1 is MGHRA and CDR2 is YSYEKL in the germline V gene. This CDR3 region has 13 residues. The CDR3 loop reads CASSKPTSRPQYF. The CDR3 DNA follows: TGCGCCAGCAGCAAGCCGACATCCAGACCGCAGTATTTT.

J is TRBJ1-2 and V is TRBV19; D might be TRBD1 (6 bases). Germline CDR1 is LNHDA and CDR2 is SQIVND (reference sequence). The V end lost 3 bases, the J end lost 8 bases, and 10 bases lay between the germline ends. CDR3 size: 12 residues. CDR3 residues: CASSMQGRGYTF. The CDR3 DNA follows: TGTGCCAGTAGTATGCAGGGGCGCGGCTACACCTTC.

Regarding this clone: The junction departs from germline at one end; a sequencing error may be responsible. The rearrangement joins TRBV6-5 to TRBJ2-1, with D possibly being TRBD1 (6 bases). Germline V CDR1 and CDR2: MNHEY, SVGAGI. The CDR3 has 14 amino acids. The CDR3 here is CATCRDKIYNEQFF. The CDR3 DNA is TGTGCCACTTGCCGGGACAAGATCTACAATGAGCAATTCTTC.

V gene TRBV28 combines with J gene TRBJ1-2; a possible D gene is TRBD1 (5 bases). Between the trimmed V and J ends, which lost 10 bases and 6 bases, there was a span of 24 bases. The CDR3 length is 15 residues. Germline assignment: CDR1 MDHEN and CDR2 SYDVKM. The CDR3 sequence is CATSIRRGLKDGYTF. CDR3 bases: TGTGCCACCTCAATTAGAAGGGGACTAAAGGATGGCTACACCTTC.

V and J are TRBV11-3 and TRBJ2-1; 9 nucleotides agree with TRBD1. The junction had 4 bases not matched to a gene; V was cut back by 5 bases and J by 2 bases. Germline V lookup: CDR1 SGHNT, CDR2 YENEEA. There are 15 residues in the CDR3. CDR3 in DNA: TGTGCCAGCAGCCACAGGGGGCAGGCCTACAATGAGCAGTTCTTC. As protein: CASSHRGQAYNEQFF.

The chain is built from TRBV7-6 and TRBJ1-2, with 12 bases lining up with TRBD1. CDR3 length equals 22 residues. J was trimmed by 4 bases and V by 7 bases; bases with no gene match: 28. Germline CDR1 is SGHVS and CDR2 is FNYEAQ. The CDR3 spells CASNNLLSSGQGAPPYSYGYTF. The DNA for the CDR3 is TGTGCCAGCAACAATCTCTTATCTTCGGGACAGGGGGCGCCGCCGTATAGCTATGGCTACACCTTC.

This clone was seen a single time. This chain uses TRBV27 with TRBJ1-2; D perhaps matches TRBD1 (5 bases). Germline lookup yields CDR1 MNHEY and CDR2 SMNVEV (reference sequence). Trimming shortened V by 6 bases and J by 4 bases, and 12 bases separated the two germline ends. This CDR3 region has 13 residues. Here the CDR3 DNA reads TGTGCCAGCAGCATGGACATCGGCTATGGCTACACCTTC. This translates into CASSMDIGYGYTF.

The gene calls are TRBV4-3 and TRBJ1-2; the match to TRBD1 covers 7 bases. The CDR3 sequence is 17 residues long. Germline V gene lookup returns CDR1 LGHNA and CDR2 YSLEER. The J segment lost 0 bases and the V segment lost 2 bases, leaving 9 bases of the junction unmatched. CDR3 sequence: CASSQTDRASANYGYTF. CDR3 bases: TGCGCCAGCAGCCAAACCGACAGGGCTTCAGCTAACTATGGCTACACCTTC.

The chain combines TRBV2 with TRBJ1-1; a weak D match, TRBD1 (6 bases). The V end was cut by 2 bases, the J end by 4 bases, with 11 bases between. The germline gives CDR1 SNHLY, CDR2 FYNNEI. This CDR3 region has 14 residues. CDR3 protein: CASSERVRGTEAFF. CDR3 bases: TGTGCCAGCAGTGAAAGGGTCAGGGGCACTGAAGCTTTCTTT.

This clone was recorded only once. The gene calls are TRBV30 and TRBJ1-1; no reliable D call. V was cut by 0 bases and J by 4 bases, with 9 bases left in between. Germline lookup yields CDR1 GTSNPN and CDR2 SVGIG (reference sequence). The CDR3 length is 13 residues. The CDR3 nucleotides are TGTGCCTGGAGTGTTAAACAGCTCACTGAAGCTTTCTTT. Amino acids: CAWSVKQLTEAFF.

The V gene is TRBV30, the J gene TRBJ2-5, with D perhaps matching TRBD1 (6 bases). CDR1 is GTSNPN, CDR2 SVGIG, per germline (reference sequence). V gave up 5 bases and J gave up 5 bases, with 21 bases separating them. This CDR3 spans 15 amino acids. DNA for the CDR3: TGTGCCTGGTCCGAGGGGGACCAGGGTAGGGAGACCCAGTACTTC. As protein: CAWSEGDQGRETQYF.

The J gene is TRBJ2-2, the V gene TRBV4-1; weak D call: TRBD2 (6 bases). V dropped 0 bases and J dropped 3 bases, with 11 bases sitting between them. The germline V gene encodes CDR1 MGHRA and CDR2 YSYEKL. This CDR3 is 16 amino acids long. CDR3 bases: TGCGCCAGCAGCCAAGATCCCCCGGGGGACACCGGGGAGCTGTTTTTT. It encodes CASSQDPPGDTGELFF.

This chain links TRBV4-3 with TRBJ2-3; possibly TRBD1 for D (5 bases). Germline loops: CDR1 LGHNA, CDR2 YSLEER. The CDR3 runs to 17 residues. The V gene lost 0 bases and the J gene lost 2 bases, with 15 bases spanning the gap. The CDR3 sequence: CASSQDLPTGHTDTQYF. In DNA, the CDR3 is TGCGCCAGCAGCCAAGATCTCCCCACAGGTCACACAGATACGCAGTATTTT.

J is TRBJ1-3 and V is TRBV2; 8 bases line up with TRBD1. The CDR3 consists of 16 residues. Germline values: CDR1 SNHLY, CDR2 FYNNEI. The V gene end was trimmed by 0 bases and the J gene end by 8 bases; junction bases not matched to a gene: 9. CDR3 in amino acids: CASSEALGQVRDTIYF. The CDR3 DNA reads TGTGCCAGCAGTGAAGCTCTGGGACAGGTTAGAGACACCATATATTTT.

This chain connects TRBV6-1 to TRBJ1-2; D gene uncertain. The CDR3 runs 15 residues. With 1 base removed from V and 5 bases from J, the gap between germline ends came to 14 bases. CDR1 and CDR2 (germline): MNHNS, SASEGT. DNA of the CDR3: TGTGCCAGCAGTGAAGGGAGGTGGGGAGATTATGGCTACACCTTC. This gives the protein CASSEGRWGDYGYTF.

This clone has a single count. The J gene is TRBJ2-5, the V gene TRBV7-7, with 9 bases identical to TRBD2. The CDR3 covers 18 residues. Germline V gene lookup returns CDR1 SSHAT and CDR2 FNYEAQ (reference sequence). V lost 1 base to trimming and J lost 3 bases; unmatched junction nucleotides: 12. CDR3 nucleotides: TGTGCCAGCAGCTTAGGGCCCCGGACAGCGGGGGGCAAAGAGACCCAGTACTTC. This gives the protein CASSLGPRTAGGKETQYF.

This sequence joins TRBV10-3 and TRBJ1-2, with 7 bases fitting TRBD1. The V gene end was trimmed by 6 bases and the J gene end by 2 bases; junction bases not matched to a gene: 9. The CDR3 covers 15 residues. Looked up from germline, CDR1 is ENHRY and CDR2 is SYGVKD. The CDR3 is CAIRTDREGNYGYTF. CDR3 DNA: TGTGCCATCAGGACTGACAGGGAAGGGAACTATGGCTACACCTTC.

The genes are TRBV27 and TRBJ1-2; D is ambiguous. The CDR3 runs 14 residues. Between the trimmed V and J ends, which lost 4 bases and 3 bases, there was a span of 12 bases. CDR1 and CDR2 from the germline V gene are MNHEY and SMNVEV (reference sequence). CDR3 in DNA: TGTGCCAGCAGTTCCGGCCGGGGTTACTATGGCTACACCTTC. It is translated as CASSSGRGYYGYTF.

The CDR3 loop reads CASSLAGDRETQYF. Written as DNA, the CDR3 is TGCGCCAGCAGCTTGGCCGGGGATCGGGAGACCCAGTACTTC. V gene TRBV5-1 combines with J gene TRBJ2-5; D may be TRBD2 (5 bases). The CDR3 is made up of 14 amino acids. Germline loops: CDR1 SGHRS, CDR2 YFSETQ. V lost 0 bases, J lost 5 bases, and 11 bases lay in between.

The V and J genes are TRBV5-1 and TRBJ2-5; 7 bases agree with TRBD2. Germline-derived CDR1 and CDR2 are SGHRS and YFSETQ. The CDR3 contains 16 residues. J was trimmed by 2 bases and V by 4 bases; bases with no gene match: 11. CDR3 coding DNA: TGCGCCAGCAGCCCTTTAACGGGGGGAGGGCAAGAGACCCAGTACTTC. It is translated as CASSPLTGGGQETQYF.

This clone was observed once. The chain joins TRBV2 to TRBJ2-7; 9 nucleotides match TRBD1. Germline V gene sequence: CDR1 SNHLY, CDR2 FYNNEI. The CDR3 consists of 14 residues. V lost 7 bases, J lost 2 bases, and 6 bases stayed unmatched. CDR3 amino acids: CASIKDRGPYEQYF. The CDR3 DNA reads TGTGCCAGCATCAAGGACAGGGGCCCCTACGAGCAGTACTTC.

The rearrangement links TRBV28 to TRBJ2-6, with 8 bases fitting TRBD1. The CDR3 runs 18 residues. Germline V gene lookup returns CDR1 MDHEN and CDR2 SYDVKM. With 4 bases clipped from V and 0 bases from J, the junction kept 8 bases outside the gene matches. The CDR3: CASSSQGAIRSGANVLTF. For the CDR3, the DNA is TGTGCCAGCAGTTCCCAGGGGGCAATCCGCTCTGGGGCCAACGTCCTGACTTTC. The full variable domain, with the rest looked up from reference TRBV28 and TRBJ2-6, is DVKVTQSSRYLVKRTGEKVFLECVQDMDHENMFWYRQDPGLGLRLIYFSYDVKMKEKGDIPEGYSVSREKKERFSLILESASTNQTSMYLCASSSQGAIRSGANVLTFGAGSRLTVL.